This entry concerns a single T cell receptor (beta chain). No ophthalmopathy progression within 18 months constituted stable Graves' hyperthyroidism. Diagnosing involved the use of clinical symptoms, serum thyroxine and TRAb, thyroid ultrasound and orbital computed tomography. The PBMCs were taken from less than 11 ml of fresh peripheral blood. With 1 base removed from V and 10 bases from J, the gap between germline ends came to 13 bases. This CDR3 spans 13 amino acids. Germline CDR1 reads MGHDK; CDR2 reads SYGVNS. This record belongs to a study of T cells in Graves' hyperthyroidism and ophthalmopathy. TCR beta CDR3 sequences were amplified from RNA transcripts. Researchers ran a first-round RT-PCR on the TCR CDR3 using the HTBI primer set. TCRdb analysed the multiplex PCR reads with MiXCR anew, one entry per CDR3 protein. The table includes some 210,000 distinct CDR3 sequences, roughly 18% detected once.

The source material was blood. The chain employs TRBV25-1 and TRBJ1-2, with no clear D. This clonotype was obtained from a man aged 45 to 65 with Graves' hyperthyroidism. The CDR3 sequence is CASSEWEGSDYTF. The CDR3, as DNA: TGTGCCAGCAGTGAATGGGAGGGATCGGACTACACCTTC.